This paragraph reports one TCR beta chain. This record comes from a study of blood T cell repertoires in COVID-19. Looked up from germline, CDR1 is SGHDN and CDR2 is FVKESK. This CDR3 is built from 15 residues. V dropped 4 bases and J dropped 5 bases, with 17 bases sitting between them. TCRdb's table, derived via immunoSEQ multiplex PCR, lists solely in-frame clones and lacks some. The sample records 35,000 or so clones, around four fifths being singletons. The genes are TRBV14 and TRBJ1-1, with D maybe TRBD1 (6 bases). The sample taken for sequencing was peripheral blood. The clonotype was recovered from a human donor in a cohort sampled during active or convalescent COVID-19. The donor label of this sample is uncertain. The CDR3 region is CASSRQARGGTEAFF. The DNA of the CDR3 is TGTGCCAGCAGCCGCCAAGCCAGGGGCGGTACTGAAGCTTTCTTT. The full variable domain, with the rest looked up from reference TRBV14 and TRBJ1-1, is EAGVTQFPSHSVIEKGQTVTLRCDPISGHDNLYWYRRVMGKEIKFLLHFVKESKQDESGMPNNRFLAERTGGTYSTLKVQPAELEDSGVYFCASSRQARGGTEAFFGQGTRLTVV.